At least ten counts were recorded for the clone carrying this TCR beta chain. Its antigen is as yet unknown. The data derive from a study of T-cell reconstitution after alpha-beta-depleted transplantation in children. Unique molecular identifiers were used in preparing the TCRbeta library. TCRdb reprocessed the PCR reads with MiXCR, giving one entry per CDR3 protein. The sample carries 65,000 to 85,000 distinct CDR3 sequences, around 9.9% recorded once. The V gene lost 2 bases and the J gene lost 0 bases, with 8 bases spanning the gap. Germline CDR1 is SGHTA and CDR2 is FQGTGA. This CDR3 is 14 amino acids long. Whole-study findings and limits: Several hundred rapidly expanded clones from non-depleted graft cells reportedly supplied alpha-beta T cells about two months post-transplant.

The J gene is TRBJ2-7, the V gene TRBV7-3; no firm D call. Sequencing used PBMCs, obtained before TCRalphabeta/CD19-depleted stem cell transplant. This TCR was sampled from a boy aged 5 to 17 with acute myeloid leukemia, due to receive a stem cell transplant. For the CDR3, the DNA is TGTGCCAGCAGCTTAGTAGGTCCCTCCTACGAGCAGTACTTC. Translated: CASSLVGPSYEQYF.